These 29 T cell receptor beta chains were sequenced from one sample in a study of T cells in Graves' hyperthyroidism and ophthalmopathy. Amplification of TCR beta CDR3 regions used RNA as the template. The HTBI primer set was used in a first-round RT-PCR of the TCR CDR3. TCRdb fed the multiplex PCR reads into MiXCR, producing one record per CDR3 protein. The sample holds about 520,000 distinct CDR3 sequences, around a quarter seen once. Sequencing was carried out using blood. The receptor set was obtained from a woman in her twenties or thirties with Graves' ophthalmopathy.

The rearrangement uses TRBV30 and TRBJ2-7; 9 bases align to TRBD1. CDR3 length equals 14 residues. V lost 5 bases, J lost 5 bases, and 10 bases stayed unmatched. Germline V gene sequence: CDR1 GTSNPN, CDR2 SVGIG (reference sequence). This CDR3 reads CAWATGTGIHEQYF. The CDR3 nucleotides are TGTGCCTGGGCTACCGGGACAGGGATCCACGAGCAGTACTTC. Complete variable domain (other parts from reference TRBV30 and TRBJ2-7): SQTIHQWPATLVQPVGSPLSLECTVEGTSNPNLYWYRQAAGRGLQLLFYSVGIGQISSEVPQNLSASRPQDRQFILSSKKLLLSDSGFYLCAWATGTGIHEQYFGPGTRLTVT.

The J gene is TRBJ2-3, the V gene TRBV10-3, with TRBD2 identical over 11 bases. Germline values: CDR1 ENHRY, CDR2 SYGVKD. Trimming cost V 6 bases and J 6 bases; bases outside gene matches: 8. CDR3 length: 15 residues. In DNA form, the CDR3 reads TGTGCCATCAGGAATAGCGGGGGGGCCATTGATACGCAGTATTTT. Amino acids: CAIRNSGGAIDTQYF.

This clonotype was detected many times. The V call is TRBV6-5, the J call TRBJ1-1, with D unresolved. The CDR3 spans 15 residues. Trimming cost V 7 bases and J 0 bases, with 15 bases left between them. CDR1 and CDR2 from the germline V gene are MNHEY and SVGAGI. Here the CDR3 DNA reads TGTGCCAGCACCTATGGAGAGGTTATGAACACTGAAGCTTTCTTT. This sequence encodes CASTYGEVMNTEAFF.

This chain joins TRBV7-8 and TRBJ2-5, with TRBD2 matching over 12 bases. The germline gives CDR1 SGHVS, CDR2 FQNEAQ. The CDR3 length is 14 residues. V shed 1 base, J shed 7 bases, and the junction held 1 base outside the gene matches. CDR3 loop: CASSLGTSGATQYF. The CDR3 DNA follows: TGTGCCAGCAGCTTAGGGACTAGCGGGGCGACCCAGTACTTC. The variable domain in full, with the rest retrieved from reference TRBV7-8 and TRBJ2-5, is GAGVSQSPRYKVAKRGQDVALRCDPISGHVSLFWYQQALGQGPEFLTYFQNEAQLDKSGLPSDRFFAERPEGSVSTLKIQRTQQEDSAVYLCASSLGTSGATQYFGPGTRLLVL.

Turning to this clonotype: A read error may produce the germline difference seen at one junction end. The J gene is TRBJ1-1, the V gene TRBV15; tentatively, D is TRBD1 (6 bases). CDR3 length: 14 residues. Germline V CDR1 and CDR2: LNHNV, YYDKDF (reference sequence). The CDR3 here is CATSLGGQNTGAFF. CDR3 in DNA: TGTGCCACCAGCCTGGGGGGGCAGAACACTGGAGCTTTCTTT.

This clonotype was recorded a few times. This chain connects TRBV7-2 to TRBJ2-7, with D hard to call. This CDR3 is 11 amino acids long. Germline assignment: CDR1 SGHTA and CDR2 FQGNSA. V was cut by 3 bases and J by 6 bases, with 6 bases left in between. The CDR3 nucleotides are TGTGCCAGCAGCTTCAGTGTCGAGCAGTACTTC. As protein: CASSFSVEQYF.

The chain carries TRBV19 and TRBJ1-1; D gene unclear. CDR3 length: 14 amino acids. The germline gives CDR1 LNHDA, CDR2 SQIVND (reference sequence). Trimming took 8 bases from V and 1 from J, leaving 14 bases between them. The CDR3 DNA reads TGTGCCAGTTCAAAATCGTGGGCGAACACTGAAGCTTTCTTT. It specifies CASSKSWANTEAFF.

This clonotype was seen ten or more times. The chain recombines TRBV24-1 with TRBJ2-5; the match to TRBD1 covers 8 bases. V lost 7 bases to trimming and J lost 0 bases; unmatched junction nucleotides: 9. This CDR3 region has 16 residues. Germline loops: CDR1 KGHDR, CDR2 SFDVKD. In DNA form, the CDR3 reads TGTGCCACCAGAGTAACAGGGGGTAACAACCAAGAGACCCAGTACTTC. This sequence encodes CATRVTGGNNQETQYF.

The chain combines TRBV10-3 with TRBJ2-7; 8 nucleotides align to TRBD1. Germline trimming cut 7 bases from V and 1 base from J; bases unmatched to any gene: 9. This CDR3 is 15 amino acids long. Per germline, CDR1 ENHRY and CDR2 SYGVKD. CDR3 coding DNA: TGTGCCATCAACCACCCCGGACAGGGATCCTACGAGCAGTACTTC. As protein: CAINHPGQGSYEQYF.

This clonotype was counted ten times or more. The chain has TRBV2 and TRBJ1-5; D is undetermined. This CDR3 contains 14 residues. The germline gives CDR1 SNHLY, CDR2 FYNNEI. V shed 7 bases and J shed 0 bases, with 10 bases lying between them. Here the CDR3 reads CASTGLGSNQPQHF. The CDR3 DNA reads TGTGCCAGCACTGGACTTGGTAGCAATCAGCCCCAGCATTTT.

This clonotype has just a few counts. CDR3 sequence reads: CASRSDRGEAFF. The CDR3 nucleotides read TGTGCCAGCAGATCCGACAGGGGTGAAGCTTTCTTT. This chain joins TRBV28 and TRBJ1-1; 8 bases align to TRBD1. J was trimmed by 7 bases and V by 6 bases; bases with no gene match: 4. The germline gives CDR1 MDHEN, CDR2 SYDVKM. CDR3 length: 12 amino acids.

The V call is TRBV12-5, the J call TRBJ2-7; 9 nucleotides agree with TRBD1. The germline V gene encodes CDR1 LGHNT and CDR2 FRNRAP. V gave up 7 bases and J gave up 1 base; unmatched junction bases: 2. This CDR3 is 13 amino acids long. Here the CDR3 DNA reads TGTGCTAGTGTTGGACAGGGGTCCTACGAGCAGTACTTC. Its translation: CASVGQGSYEQYF.

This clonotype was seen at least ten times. The CDR3 DNA sequence: TGTGCCAGCAGCCTAGTATCGGGGCACCAAGAGACCCAGTACTTC. Translating gives CASSLVSGHQETQYF. The V call is TRBV12-3 or TRBV12-4, the J call TRBJ2-5, with D possibly called TRBD1 or TRBD2 (5 bases each). V shed 6 bases and J shed 0 bases, with 14 bases lying between them. The CDR3 has 15 residues.

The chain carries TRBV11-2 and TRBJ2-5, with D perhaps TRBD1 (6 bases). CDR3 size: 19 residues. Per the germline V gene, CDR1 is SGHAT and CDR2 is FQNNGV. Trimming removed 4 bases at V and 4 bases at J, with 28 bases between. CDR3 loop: CASSSNPVQGRSLAETQYF. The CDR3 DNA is TGTGCCAGCAGCTCGAACCCGGTACAGGGACGTAGTCTAGCAGAGACCCAGTACTTC.

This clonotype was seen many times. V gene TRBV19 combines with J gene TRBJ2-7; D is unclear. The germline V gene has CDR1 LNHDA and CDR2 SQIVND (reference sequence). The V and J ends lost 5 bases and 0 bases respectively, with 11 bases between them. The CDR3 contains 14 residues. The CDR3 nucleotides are TGTGCCAGTAGTGTAGGCAGCAACTCCTACGAGCAGTACTTC. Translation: CASSVGSNSYEQYF.

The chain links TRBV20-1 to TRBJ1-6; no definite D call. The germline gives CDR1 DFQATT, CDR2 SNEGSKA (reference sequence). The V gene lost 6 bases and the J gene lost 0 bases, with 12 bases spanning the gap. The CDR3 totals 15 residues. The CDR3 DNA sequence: TGCAGTGCCACCTCCGGTGGCTCCTATAATTCACCCCTCCACTTT. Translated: CSATSGGSYNSPLHF.

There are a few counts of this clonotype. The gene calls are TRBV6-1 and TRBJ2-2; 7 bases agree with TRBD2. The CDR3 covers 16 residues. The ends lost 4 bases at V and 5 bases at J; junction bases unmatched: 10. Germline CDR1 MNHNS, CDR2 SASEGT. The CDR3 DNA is TGTGCCAGCAGTGCCCTCGCAGGGCGGGGGACCGGGGAGCTGTTTTTT. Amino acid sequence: CASSALAGRGTGELFF.

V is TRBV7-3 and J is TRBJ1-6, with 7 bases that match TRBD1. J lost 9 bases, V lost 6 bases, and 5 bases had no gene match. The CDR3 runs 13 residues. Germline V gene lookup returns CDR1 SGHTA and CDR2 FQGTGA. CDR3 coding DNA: TGTGCCAGCAGACGGGACAGAGCTTCACCCCTCCACTTT. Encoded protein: CASRRDRASPLHF. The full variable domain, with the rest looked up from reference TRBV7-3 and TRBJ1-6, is GAGVSQTPSNKVTEKGKYVELRCDPISGHTALYWYRQSLGQGPEFLIYFQGTGAADDSGLPNDRFFAVRPEGSVSTLKIQRTERGDSAVYLCASRRDRASPLHFGNGTRLTVT.

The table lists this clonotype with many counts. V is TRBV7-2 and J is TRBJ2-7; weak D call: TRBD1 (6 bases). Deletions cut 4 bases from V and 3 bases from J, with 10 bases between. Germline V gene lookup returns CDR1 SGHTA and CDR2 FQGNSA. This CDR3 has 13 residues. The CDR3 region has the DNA TGTGCCAGCAGCTCGGGGACAATCTACGAGCAGTACTTC. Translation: CASSSGTIYEQYF.

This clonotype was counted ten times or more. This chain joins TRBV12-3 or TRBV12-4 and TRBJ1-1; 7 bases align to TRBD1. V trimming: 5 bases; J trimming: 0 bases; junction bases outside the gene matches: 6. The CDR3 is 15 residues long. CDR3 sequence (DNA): TGTGCCAGCAGTACGAACAGGGGAGTGAACACTGAAGCTTTCTTT. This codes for CASSTNRGVNTEAFF.

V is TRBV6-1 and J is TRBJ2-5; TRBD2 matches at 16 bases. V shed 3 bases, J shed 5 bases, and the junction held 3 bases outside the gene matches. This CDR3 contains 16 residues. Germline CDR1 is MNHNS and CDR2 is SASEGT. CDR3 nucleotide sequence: TGTGCCAGCAGTGAGGGACTAGCGGGGGGGTACGAGACCCAGTACTTC. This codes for CASSEGLAGGYETQYF.

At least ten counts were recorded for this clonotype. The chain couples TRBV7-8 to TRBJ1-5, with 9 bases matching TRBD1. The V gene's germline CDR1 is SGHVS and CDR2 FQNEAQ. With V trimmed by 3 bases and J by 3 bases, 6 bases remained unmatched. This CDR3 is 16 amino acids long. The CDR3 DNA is TGTGCCAGCAGCTTTTCCGGGACAGGGATCAATCAGCCCCAGCATTTT. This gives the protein CASSFSGTGINQPQHF. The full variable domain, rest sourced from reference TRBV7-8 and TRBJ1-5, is GAGVSQSPRYKVAKRGQDVALRCDPISGHVSLFWYQQALGQGPEFLTYFQNEAQLDKSGLPSDRFFAERPEGSVSTLKIQRTQQEDSAVYLCASSFSGTGINQPQHFGDGTRLSIL.

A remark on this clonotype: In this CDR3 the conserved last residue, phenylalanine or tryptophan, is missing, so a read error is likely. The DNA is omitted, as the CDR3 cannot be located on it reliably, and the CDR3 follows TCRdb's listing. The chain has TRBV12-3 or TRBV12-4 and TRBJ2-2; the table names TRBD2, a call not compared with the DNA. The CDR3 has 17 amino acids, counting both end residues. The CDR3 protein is CASSRNNGGSNTGELCY.

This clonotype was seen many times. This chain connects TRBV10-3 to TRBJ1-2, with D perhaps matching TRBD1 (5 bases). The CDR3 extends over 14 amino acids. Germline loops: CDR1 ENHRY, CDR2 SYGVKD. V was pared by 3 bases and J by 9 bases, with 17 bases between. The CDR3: CAISDQGRVDRYTF. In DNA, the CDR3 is TGTGCCATCAGTGACCAGGGCAGGGTCGATCGCTACACCTTC.

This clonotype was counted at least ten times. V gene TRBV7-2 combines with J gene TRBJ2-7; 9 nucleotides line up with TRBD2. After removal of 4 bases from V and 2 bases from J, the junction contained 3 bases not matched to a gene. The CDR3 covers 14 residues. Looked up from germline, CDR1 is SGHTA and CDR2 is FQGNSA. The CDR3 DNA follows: TGTGCCAGCAGCTCGCAGCGGGGGGCCTACGAGCAGTACTTC. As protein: CASSSQRGAYEQYF.

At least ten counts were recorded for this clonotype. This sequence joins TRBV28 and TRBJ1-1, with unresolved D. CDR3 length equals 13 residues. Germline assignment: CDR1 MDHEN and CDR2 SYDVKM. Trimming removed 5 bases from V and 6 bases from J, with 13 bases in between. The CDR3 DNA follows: TGTGCCAGCAGTCCCCTGAACTTATCTGAAGCTTTCTTT. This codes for CASSPLNLSEAFF.

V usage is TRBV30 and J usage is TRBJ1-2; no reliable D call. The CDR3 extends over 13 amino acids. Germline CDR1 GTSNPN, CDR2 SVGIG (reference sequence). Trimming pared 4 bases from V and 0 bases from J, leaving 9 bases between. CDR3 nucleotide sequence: TGTGCCTGGACGATACTAGCTAACTATGGCTACACCTTC. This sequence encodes CAWTILANYGYTF. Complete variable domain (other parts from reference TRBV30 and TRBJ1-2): SQTIHQWPATLVQPVGSPLSLECTVEGTSNPNLYWYRQAAGRGLQLLFYSVGIGQISSEVPQNLSASRPQDRQFILSSKKLLLSDSGFYLCAWTILANYGYTFGSGTRLTVV.

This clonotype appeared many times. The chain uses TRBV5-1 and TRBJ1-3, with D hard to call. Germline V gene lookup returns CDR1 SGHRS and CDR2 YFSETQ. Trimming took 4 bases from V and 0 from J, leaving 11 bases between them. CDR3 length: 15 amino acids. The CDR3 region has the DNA TGCGCCAGCAGCCCCAACACGAACTCTGGAAACACCATATATTTT. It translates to CASSPNTNSGNTIYF. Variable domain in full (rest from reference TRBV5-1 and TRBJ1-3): KAGVTQTPRYLIKTRGQQVTLSCSPISGHRSVSWYQQTPGQGLQFLFEYFSETQRNKGNFPGRFSGRQFSNSRSEMNVSTLELGDSALYLCASSPNTNSGNTIYFGEGSWLTVV.

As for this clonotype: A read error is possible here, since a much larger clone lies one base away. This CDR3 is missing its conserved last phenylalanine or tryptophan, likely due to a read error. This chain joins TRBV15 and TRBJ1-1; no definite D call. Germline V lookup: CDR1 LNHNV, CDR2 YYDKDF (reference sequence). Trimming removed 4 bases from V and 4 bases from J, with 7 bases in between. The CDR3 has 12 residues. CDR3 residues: CATSKVGTEAFL. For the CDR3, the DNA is TGTGCCACCAGCAAAGTAGGCACTGAAGCTTTCTTG.